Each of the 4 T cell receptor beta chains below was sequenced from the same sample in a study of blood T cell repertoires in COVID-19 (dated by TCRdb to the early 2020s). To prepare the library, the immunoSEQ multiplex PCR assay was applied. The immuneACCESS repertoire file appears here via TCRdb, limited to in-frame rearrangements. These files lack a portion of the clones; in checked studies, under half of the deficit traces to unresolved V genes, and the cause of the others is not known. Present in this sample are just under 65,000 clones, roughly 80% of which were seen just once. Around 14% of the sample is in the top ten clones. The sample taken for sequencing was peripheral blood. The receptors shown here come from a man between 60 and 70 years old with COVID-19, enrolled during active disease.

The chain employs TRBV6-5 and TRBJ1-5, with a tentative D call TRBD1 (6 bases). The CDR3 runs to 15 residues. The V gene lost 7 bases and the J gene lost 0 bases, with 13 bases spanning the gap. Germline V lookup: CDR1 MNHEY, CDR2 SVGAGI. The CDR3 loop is CASIIRGYSNQPQHF. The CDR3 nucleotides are TGTGCCAGCATAATCAGGGGTTATAGCAATCAGCCCCAGCATTTT.

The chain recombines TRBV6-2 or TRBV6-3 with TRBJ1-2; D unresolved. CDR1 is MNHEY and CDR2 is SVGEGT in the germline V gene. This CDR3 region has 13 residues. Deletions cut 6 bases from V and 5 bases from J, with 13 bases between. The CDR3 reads CASSRNGVYGYTF. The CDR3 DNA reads TGTGCCAGCAGCCGCAACGGGGTATATGGCTACACCTTC.

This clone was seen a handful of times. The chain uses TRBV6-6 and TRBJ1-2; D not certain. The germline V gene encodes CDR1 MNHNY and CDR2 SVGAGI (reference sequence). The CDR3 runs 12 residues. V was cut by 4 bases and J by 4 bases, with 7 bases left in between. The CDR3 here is CASSSEVYGYTF. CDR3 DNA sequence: TGTGCCAGCAGTTCAGAAGTCTATGGCTACACCTTC.

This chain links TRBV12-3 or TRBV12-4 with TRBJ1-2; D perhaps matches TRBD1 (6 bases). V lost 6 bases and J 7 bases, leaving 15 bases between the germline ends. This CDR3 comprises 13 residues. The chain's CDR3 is CASSMAGAFGYTF. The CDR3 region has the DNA TGTGCCAGCAGCATGGCGGGGGCGTTTGGCTACACCTTC.